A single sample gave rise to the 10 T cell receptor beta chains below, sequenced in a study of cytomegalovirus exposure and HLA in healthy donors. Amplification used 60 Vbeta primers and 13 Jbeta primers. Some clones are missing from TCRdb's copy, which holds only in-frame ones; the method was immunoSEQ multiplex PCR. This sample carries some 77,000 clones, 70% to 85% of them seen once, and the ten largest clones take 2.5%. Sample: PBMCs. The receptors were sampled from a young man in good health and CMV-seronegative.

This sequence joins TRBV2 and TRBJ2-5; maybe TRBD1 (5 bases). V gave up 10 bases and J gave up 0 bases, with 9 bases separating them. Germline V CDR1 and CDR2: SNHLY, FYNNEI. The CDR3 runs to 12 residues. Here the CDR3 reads CANSGYQETQYF. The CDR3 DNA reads TGTGCCAACTCAGGGTACCAAGAGACCCAGTACTTC.

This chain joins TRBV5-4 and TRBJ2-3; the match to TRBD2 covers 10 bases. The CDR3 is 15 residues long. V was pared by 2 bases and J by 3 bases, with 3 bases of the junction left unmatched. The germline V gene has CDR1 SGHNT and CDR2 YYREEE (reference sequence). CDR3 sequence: CASSLAGGPTDTQYF. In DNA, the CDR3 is TGTGCCAGCAGCTTAGCGGGGGGGCCGACAGATACGCAGTATTTT.

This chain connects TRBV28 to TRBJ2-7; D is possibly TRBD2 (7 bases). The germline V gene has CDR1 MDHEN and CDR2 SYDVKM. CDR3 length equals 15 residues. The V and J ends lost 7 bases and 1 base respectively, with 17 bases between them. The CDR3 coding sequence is TGTGCCAGCACCTCCGGGGAGGGGGGGTCCTACGAGCAGTACTTC. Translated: CASTSGEGGSYEQYF. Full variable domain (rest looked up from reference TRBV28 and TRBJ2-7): DVKVTQSSRYLVKRTGEKVFLECVQDMDHENMFWYRQDPGLGLRLIYFSYDVKMKEKGDIPEGYSVSREKKERFSLILESASTNQTSMYLCASTSGEGGSYEQYFGPGTRLTVT.

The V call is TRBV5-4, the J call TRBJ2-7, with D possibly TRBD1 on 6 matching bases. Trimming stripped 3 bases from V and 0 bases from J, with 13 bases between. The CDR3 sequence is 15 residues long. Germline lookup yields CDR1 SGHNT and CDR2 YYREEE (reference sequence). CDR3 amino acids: CASSSGTPTSYEQYF. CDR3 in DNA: TGTGCCAGCAGCTCCGGGACACCCACCTCCTACGAGCAGTACTTC.

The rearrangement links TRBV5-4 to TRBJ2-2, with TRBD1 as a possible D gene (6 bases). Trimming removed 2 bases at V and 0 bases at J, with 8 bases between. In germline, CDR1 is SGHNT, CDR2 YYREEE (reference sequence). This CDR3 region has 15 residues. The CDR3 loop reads CASSFRGPNTGELFF. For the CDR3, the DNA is TGTGCCAGCAGCTTCAGGGGCCCGAACACCGGGGAGCTGTTTTTT.

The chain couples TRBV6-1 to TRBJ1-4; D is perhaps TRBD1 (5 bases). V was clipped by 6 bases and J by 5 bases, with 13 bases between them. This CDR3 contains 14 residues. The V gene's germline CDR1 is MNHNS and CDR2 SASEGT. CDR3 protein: CASRGGTGNEKLFF. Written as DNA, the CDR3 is TGTGCCAGCAGGGGGGGAACTGGGAATGAAAAACTGTTTTTT.

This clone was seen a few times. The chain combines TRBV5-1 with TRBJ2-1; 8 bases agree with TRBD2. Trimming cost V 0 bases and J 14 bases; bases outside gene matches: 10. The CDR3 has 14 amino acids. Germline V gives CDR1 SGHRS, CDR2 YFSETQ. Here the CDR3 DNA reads TGCGCCAGCAGCTTGGTTGGGGGACTAGACCCGAAGTTCTTC. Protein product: CASSLVGGLDPKFF.

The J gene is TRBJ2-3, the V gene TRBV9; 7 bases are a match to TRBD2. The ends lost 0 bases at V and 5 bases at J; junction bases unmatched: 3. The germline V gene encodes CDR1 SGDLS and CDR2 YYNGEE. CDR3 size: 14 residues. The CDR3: CASSVVASGDTQYF. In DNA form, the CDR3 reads TGTGCCAGCAGCGTAGTGGCTAGCGGAGATACGCAGTATTTT.

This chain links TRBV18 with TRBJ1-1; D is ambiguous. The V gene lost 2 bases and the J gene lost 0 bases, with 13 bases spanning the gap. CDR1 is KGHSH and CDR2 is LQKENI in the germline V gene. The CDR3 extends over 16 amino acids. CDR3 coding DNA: TGTGCCAGCTCACCATCGCACAGAGAGATGAACACTGAAGCTTTCTTT. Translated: CASSPSHREMNTEAFF.

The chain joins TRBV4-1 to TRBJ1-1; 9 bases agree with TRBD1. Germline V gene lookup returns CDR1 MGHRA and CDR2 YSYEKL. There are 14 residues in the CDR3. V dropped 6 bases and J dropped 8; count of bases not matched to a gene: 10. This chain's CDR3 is CASRHPGQGSEAFF. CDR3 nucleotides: TGCGCCAGCAGACACCCGGGACAGGGTTCGGAAGCTTTCTTT.